Listed here is a single TCR beta chain. TCRdb processed the 5' RACE reads anew with MiXCR; each CDR3 protein has one entry. This repertoire shows around 70,000 distinct CDR3 sequences, about 12% found once; its top ten account for 3.9%. This CDR3 has 14 amino acids. CDR1 and CDR2 from the germline V gene are MNHNS and SASEGT. V was clipped by 4 bases and J by 7 bases; unmatched bases: 7. The data originate from a study of early T cells in non-severe SARS-CoV-2 infection. The chain carries TRBV6-1 and TRBJ2-7; 10 bases align to TRBD2. The sequenced material came from whole blood. The clonotype comes from an adult who was a healthcare worker with PCR-confirmed SARS-CoV-2 infection or an uninfected control (not recorded which). CDR3 bases: TGTGCCAGCAGTGTTCTAGCGGGAGCGGGAGAGCAGTACTTC. Protein product: CASSVLAGAGEQYF.